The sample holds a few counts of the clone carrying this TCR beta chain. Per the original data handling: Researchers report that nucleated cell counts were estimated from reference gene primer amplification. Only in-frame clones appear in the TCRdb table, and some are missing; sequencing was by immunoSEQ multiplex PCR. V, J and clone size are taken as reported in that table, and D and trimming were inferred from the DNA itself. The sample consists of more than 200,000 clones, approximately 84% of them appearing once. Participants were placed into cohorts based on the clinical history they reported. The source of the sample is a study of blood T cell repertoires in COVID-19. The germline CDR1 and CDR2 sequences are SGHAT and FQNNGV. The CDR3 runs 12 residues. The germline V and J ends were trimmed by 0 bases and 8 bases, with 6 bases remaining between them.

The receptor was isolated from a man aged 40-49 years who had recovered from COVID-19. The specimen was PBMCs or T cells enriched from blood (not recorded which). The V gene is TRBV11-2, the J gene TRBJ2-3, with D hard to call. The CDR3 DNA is TGTGCCAGCAGCTTAGATTTCGGTACGCAGTATTTT. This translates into CASSLDFGTQYF. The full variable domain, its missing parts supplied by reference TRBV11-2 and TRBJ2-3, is EAGVAQSPRYKIIEKRQSVAFWCNPISGHATLYWYQQILGQGPKLLIQFQNNGVVDDSQLPKDRFSAERLKGVDSTLKIQPAKLEDSAVYLCASSLDFGTQYFGPGTRLTVL.